This T cell receptor (beta chain) was found in a study of human versus mouse CDR3 diversity and MHC coevolution. Study conclusions and caveats: Human CDR3s averaged more deletions and insertions than mouse CDR3s.

Remarks on this clone: Its target is unknown.

Sequenced by immunoSEQ multiplex PCR; TCRdb stores in-frame clones only, minus some. Altogether 50,000 to 65,000 clones are present, roughly 93% being singletons, with the ten largest covering 15% to 20%. Germline V gene lookup returns CDR1 MNHNS and CDR2 SASEGT. The CDR3 runs 15 residues. V lost 6 bases and J lost 6; bases outside the gene matches: 9. The receptor was derived from a person in their sixties in good health. The specimen was naive CD4+ T cells from blood. The subset denotes: CD45RO-negative CD62L-positive naive CD4 T cells. This chain uses TRBV6-1 with TRBJ2-7; 12 bases map to TRBD2. CDR3 residues: CASRNTGLAGPEQYF. The CDR3 nucleotides are TGTGCCAGCAGAAATACGGGACTAGCGGGCCCCGAGCAGTACTTC.